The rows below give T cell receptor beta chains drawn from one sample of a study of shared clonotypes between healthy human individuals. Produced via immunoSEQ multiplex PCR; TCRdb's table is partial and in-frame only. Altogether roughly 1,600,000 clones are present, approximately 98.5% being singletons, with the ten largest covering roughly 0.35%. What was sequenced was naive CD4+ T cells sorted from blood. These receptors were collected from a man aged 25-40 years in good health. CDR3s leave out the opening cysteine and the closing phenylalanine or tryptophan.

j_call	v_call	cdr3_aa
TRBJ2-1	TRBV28	ASSLTGHPNEQF
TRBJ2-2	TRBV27	ASSRLRELFTGELF
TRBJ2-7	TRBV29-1	SVLLTGSDNEQY
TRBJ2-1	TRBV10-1	ASSDPRTSGSSYNEQF
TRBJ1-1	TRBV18	ASSVEGIGFEAF
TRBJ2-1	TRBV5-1	ASSSTSGRAYNEQF
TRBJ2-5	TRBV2	ASRADPYQETQY
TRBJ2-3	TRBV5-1	ASSPLAGVADTQY
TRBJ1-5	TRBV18	ASSATGSYSNQPQH
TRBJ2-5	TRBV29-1	SVVPGGETQY
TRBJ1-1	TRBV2	ASKYPGNTEAF
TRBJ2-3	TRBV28	ASSLAGGPIDTQY
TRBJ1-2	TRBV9	ASSTRTGDGYT
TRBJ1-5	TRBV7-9	ASSKQGSQPQH
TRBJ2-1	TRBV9	ASSVDRGLQNEQF
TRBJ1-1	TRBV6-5	ASWERHRPTEAF
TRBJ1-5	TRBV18	ASSGTASNQPQH
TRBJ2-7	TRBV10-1	ASSEGGPATYEQY
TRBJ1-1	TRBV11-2	ASSLLGTEAF
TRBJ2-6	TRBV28	ASSFQPSGANVLT
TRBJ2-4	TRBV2	ASVGVAKNIQY
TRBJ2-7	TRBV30	AWSPKVRARYEQY
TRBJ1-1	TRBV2	ASSEDLEPINTEAF
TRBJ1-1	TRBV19	ASSGTRTGATEAF
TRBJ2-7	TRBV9	ASSVYPRTRGYEQY
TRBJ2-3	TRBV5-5	ASSLGQAADTQY
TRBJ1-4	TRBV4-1	ASNRETNEKLF
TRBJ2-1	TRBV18	ASSTTGQVVEQF
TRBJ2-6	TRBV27	ASSPRSWATGANVLT